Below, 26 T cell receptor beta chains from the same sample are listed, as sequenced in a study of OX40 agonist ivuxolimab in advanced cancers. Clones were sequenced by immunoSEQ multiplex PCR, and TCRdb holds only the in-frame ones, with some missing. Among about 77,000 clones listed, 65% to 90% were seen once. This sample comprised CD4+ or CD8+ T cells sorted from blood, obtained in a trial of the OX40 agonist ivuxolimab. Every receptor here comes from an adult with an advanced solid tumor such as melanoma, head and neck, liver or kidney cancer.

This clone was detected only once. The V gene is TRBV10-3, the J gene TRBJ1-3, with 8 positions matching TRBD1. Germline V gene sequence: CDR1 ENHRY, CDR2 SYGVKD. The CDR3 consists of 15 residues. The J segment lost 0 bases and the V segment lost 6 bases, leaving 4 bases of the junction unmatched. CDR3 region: CAIRGGQVSGNTIYF. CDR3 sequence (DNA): TGTGCCATCAGAGGGGGACAGGTCTCTGGAAACACCATATATTTT.

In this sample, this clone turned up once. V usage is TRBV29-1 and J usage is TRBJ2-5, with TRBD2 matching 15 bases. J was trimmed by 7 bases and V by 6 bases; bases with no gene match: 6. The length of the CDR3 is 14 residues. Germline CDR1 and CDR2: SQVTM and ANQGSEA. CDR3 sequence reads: CSVRTSGGVGTQYF. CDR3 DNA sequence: TGCAGCGTGAGGACTAGCGGGGGGGTTGGGACCCAGTACTTC. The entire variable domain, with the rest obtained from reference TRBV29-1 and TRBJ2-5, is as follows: SAVISQKPSRDICQRGTSLTIQCQVDSQVTMMFWYRQQPGQSLTLIATANQGSEATYESGFVIDKFPISRPNLTFSTLTVSNMSPEDSSIYLCSVRTSGGVGTQYFGPGTRLLVL.

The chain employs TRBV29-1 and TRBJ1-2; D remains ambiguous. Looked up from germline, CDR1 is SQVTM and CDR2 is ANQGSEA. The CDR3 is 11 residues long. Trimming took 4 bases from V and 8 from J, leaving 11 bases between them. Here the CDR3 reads CSVVQSWGYTF. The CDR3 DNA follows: TGCAGCGTTGTCCAGTCTTGGGGCTACACCTTC.

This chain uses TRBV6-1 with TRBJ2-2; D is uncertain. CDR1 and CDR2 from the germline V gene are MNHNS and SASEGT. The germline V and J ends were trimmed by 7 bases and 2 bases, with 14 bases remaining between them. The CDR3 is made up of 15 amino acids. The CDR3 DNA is TGTGCCAGCACCTTTCTGGCGGCCAACACCGGGGAGCTGTTTTTT. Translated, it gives CASTFLAANTGELFF.

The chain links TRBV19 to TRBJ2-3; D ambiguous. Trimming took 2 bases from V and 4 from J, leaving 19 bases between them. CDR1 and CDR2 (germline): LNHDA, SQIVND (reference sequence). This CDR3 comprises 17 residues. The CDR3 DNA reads TGTGCCAGTAGTATACGTCGAGGCTTCGGTAGTGCAGATACGCAGTATTTT. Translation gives CASSIRRGFGSADTQYF.

CDR3 coding DNA: TGTGCCAGTACCGGGGCCACGGGGGGACTCCGGGCTGGCTACACCTTC. Its translation: CASTGATGGLRAGYTF. This chain uses TRBV19 with TRBJ1-2; tentatively, D is TRBD1 (5 bases). CDR1 is LNHDA and CDR2 is SQIVND in the germline V gene (reference sequence). The CDR3 totals 16 residues. V lost 7 bases and J 7 bases, leaving 25 bases between the germline ends.

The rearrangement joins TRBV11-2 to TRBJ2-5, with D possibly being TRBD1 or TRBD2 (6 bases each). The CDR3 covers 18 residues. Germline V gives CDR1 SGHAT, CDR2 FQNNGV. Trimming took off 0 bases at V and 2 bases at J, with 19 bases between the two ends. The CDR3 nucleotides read TGTGCCAGCAGCTTAGATGGTTGGGGGGCCAGTGGGCAAGAGACCCAGTACTTC. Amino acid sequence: CASSLDGWGASGQETQYF.

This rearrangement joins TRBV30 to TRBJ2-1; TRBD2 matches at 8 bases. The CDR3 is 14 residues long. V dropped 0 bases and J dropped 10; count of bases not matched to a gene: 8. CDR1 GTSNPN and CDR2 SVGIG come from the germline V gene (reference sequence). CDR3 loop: CAWSVGGTSGEQFF. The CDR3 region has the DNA TGTGCCTGGAGTGTAGGGGGTACTAGCGGCGAGCAGTTCTTC.

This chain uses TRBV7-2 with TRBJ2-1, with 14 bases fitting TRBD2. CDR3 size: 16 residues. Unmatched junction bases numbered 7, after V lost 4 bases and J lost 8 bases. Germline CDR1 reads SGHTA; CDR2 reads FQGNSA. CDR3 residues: CASSSGGLAGVYEQFF. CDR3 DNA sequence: TGTGCCAGCAGCTCAGGGGGACTAGCGGGGGTTTATGAGCAGTTCTTC. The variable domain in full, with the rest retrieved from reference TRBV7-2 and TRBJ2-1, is GAGVSQSPSNKVTEKGKDVELRCDPISGHTALYWYRQSLGQGLEFLIYFQGNSAPDKSGLPSDRFSAERTGGSVSTLTIQRTQQEDSAVYLCASSSGGLAGVYEQFFGPGTRLTVL.

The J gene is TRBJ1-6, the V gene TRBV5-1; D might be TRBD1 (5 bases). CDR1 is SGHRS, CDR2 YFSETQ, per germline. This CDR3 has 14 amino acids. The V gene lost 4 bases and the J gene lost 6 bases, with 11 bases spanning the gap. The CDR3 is CASSPEGLNSPLHF. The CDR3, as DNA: TGCGCCAGCAGCCCGGAGGGGCTTAATTCACCCCTCCACTTT.

The CDR3 is CASSFEKAGELFF. The CDR3 DNA follows: TGCGCCAGCAGCTTTGAAAAAGCCGGGGAGCTGTTTTTT. This rearrangement joins TRBV5-1 to TRBJ2-2; D call uncertain. The CDR3 sequence is 13 residues long. The V end lost 2 bases, the J end lost 6 bases, and 8 bases lay between the germline ends. The germline gives CDR1 SGHRS, CDR2 YFSETQ.

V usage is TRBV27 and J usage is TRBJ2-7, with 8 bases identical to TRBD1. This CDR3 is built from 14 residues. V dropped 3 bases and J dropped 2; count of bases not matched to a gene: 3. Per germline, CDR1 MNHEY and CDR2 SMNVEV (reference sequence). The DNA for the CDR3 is TGTGCCAGCAGTTTCGGGACAGGCCCCTACGAGCAGTACTTC. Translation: CASSFGTGPYEQYF.

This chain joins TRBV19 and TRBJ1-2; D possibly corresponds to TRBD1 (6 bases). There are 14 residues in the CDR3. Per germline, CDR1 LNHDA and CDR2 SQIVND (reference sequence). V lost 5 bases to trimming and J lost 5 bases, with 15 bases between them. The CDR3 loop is CASSDGRGTYGYTF. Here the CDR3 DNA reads TGTGCCAGTAGTGATGGCAGGGGTACTTATGGCTACACCTTC.

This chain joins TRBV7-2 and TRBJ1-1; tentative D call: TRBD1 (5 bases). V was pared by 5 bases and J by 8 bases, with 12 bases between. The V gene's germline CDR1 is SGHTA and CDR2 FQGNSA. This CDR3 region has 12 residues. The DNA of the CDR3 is TGTGCCAGCAGCCCGGCGCGGGGGGAAGCTTTCTTT. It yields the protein CASSPARGEAFF.

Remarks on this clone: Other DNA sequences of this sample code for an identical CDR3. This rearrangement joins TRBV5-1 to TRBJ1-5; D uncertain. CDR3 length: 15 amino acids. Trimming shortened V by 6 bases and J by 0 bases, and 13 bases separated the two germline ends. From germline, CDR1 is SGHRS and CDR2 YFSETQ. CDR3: CASKRGVGSNQPQHF. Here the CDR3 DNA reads TGCGCCAGCAAAAGAGGCGTCGGTAGCAATCAGCCCCAGCATTTT.

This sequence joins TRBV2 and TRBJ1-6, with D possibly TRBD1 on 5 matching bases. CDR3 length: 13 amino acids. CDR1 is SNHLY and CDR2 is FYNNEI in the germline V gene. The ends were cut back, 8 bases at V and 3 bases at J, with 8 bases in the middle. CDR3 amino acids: CASGRDYNSPLHF. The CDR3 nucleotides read TGTGCCAGCGGCAGGGACTATAATTCACCCCTCCACTTT.

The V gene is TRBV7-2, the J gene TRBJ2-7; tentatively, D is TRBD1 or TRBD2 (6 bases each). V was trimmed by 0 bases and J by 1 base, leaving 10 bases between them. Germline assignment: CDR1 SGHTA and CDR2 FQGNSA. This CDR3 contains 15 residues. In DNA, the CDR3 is TGTGCCAGCAGCTTAGCGGGGGGCGCTTCCTACGAGCAGTACTTC. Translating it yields CASSLAGGASYEQYF.

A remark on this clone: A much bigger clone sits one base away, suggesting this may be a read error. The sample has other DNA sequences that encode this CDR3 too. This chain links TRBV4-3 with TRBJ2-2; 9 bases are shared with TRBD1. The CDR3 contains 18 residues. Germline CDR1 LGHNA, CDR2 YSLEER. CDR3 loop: CASSPNTAGQGVTGELFF. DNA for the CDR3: TGCGCCAGCAGCCCAAATACCGCGGGACAGGGAGTCACCGGGGAGTTGTTTTTT.

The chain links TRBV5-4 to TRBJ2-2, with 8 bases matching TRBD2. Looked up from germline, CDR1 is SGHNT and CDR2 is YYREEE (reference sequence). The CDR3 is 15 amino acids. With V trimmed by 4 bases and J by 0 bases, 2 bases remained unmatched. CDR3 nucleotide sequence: TGTGCCAGCAGCCGGGGGGGCGCGAACACCGGGGAGCTGTTTTTT. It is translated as CASSRGGANTGELFF.

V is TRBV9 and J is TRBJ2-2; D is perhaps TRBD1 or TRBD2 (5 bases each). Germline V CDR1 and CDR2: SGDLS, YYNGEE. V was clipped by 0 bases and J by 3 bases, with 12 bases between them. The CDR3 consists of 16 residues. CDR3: CASSVVPGADTGELFF. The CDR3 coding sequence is TGTGCCAGCAGCGTAGTGCCCGGGGCCGACACCGGGGAGCTGTTTTTT. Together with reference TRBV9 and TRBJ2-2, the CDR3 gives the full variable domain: DSGVTQTPKHLITATGQRVTLRCSPRSGDLSVYWYQQSLDQGLQFLIQYYNGEERAKGNILERFSAQQFPDLHSELNLSSLELGDSALYFCASSVVPGADTGELFFGEGSRLTVL.

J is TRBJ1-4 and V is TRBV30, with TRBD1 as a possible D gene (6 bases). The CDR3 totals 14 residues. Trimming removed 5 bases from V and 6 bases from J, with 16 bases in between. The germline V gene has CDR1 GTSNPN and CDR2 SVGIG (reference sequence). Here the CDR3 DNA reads TGTGCCTGGGAGAGGGGGGGACTATATGAAAAACTGTTTTTT. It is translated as CAWERGGLYEKLFF.

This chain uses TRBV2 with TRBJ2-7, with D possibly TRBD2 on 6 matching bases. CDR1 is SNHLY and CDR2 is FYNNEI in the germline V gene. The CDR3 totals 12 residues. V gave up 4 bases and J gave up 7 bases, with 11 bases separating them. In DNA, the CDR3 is TGTGCCAGCAGTGCAGGAGGGTATGAGCAGTACTTC. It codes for CASSAGGYEQYF.

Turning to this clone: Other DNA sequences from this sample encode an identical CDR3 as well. This CDR3 reads CASSLVGQPQHF. As DNA, the CDR3 is TGTGCCAGCAGCTTGGTCGGTCAGCCCCAGCATTTT. The chain uses TRBV5-6 and TRBJ1-5; D is unresolved. V was pared by 0 bases and J by 6 bases, with 4 bases between. The V gene's germline CDR1 is SGHDT and CDR2 YYEEEE. This CDR3 comprises 12 residues.

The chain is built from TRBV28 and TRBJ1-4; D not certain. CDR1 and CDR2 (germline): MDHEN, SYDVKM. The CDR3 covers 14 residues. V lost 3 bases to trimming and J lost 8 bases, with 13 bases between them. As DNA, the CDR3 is TGTGCCAGCAGTTTGGTGGGCAGGACGGAAAAACTGTTTTTT. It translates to CASSLVGRTEKLFF.

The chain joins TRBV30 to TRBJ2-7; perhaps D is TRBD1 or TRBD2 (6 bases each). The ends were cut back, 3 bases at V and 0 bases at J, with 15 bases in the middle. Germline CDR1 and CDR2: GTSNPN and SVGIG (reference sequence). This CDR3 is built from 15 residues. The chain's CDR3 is CAWSLGGGPSYEQYF. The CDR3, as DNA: TGTGCCTGGAGCCTCGGAGGGGGACCCTCCTACGAGCAGTACTTC.

CDR3 loop: CASGWGAGQGREKLFF. The DNA of the CDR3 is TGTGCTAGTGGTTGGGGGGCGGGACAGGGAAGGGAAAAACTGTTTTTT. The chain employs TRBV12-5 and TRBJ1-4; TRBD1 aligns across 9 bases. V trimming: 4 bases; J trimming: 8 bases; junction bases outside the gene matches: 11. Germline V CDR1 and CDR2: LGHNT, FRNRAP. CDR3 length equals 16 residues.